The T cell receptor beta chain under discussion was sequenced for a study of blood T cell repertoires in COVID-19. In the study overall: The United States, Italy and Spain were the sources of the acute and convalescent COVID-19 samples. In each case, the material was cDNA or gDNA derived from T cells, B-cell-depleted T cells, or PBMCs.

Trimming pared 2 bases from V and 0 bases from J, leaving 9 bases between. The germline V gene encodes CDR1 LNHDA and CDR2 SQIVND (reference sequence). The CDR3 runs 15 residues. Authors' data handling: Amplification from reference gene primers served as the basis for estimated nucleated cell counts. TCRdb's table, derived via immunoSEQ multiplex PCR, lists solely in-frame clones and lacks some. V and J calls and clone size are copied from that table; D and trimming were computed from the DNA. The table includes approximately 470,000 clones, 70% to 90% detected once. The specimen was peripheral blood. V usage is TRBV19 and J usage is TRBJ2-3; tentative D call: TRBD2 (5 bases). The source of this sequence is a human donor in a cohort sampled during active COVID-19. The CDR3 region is CASSITGMSTDTQYF. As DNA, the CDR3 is TGTGCCAGTAGTATAACGGGAATGAGCACAGATACGCAGTATTTT.